Shown below are 18 T cell receptor beta chains from a single sample sequenced in a study of neurological immune-mediated disorders. This sample's time point: longitudinal time-point 3. TCRdb fed the 5' RACE reads into MiXCR, producing one record per CDR3 protein. The data show tens of thousands of distinct CDR3 sequences, with more than 7% seen just once and 1.9% held by the top ten. The specimen sequenced was PBMCs. The source of these receptors is a woman aged 40 to 50 in good health.

The chain employs TRBV20-1 and TRBJ1-6; D ambiguous. Trimming pared 5 bases from V and 4 bases from J, leaving 9 bases between. The germline V gene encodes CDR1 DFQATT and CDR2 SNEGSKA (reference sequence). The CDR3 is made up of 13 amino acids. CDR3 sequence: CSARREYNSPLHF. In nucleotides, the CDR3 is TGCAGTGCTCGCCGCGAGTATAATTCACCCCTCCACTTT.

This clonotype has a count of ten or more. The chain is built from TRBV7-3 and TRBJ1-1, with TRBD1 matching 8 bases. Germline lookup yields CDR1 SGHTA and CDR2 FQGTGA. V lost 5 bases and J lost 9; bases outside the gene matches: 8. The CDR3 runs to 13 residues. The CDR3: CASSLPGGEKAFF. The CDR3 nucleotides are TGTGCCAGCAGCCTCCCAGGGGGCGAGAAAGCTTTCTTT.

Only a few counts were recorded for this clonotype. The chain carries TRBV6-2 or TRBV6-3 and TRBJ1-5; D not resolved. Germline lookup yields CDR1 MNHEY and CDR2 SVGEGT. The CDR3 is made up of 16 amino acids. Trimming removed 0 bases from V and 5 bases from J, with 14 bases in between. The DNA of the CDR3 is TGTGCCAGCAGTTACTCGATTATATCCTTCTATCAGCCCCAGCATTTT. This codes for CASSYSIISFYQPQHF.

This clonotype was observed a single time. V usage is TRBV5-5 and J usage is TRBJ2-3; weak D call: TRBD1 (5 bases). V gave up 1 base and J gave up 6 bases, with 9 bases separating them. Looked up from germline, CDR1 is SGHKS and CDR2 is YYEKEE (reference sequence). This CDR3 region has 13 residues. Here the CDR3 DNA reads TGTGCCAGCAGCTTGCAGGGTGGGGATACGCAGTATTTT. This encodes CASSLQGGDTQYF.

The chain recombines TRBV4-2 with TRBJ2-1; D uncertain. With 3 bases removed from V and 9 bases from J, the gap between germline ends came to 18 bases. CDR3 length equals 15 residues. The V gene's germline CDR1 is LGHNA and CDR2 YNFKEQ. Here the CDR3 DNA reads TGTGCCAGCAGCCAGGGAATGCATGGGGATAGTGAGCAGTTCTTC. Protein product: CASSQGMHGDSEQFF.

The chain uses TRBV12-3 or TRBV12-4 and TRBJ1-1; D possibly corresponds to TRBD1 (5 bases). V was trimmed by 7 bases and J by 0 bases, leaving 12 bases between them. The CDR3 covers 14 residues. The CDR3 loop is CASNPRGMNTEAFF. In DNA, the CDR3 is TGTGCCAGCAATCCTAGGGGAATGAACACTGAAGCTTTCTTT.

This clonotype showed up just a few times. The chain carries TRBV6-5 and TRBJ2-7; weak D call: TRBD1 (6 bases). CDR3 size: 15 residues. Trimming took off 3 bases at V and 2 bases at J, with 14 bases between the two ends. Germline values: CDR1 MNHEY, CDR2 SVGAGI. CDR3 bases: TGTGCCAGCAGTTATGCGGCAAGGGGGACCTACGAGCAGTACTTC. Protein product: CASSYAARGTYEQYF.

This clonotype has at least ten counts. The CDR3 nucleotides are TGTGCCAGCAGCCCGCATGTTAGGGGGAACTATGGCTACACCTTC. Amino acids: CASSPHVRGNYGYTF. This chain links TRBV7-2 with TRBJ1-2, with D perhaps matching TRBD1 (6 bases). The germline CDR1 and CDR2 sequences are SGHTA and FQGNSA. V dropped 5 bases and J dropped 2 bases, with 15 bases sitting between them. The CDR3 contains 15 residues.

This clonotype came up a few times. The chain employs TRBV10-3 and TRBJ2-7; 11 bases are shared with TRBD1. V lost 6 bases and J lost 5; bases outside the gene matches: 9. This CDR3 has 15 amino acids. Germline CDR1 ENHRY, CDR2 SYGVKD. This chain's CDR3 is CAISETGQGANEQYF. The CDR3 nucleotides are TGTGCCATCAGCGAGACCGGACAGGGGGCAAACGAGCAGTACTTC.

This clonotype was recorded many times. The chain combines TRBV9 with TRBJ1-1, with a tentative D call TRBD1 (5 bases). The CDR3 consists of 15 residues. V lost 0 bases and J lost 3, with 12 bases in between. CDR1 is SGDLS, CDR2 YYNGEE, per germline. CDR3 protein: CASSVATGVYTEAFF. The CDR3, as DNA: TGTGCCAGCAGCGTAGCCACGGGGGTATACACTGAAGCTTTCTTT.

The genes are TRBV15 and TRBJ2-3; 8 bases fit TRBD2. CDR1 is LNHNV and CDR2 is YYDKDF in the germline V gene (reference sequence). The CDR3 consists of 15 residues. Losses at the gene ends were 1 base for V and 4 bases for J; bases not matched to a gene: 4. The CDR3 nucleotides are TGTGCCACCAGCAGAGGAGGACTAGCCGCAGATACGCAGTATTTT. Translated, it gives CATSRGGLAADTQYF. The variable domain in full, with the rest retrieved from reference TRBV15 and TRBJ2-3, is DAMVIQNPRYQVTQFGKPVTLSCSQTLNHNVMYWYQQKSSQAPKLLFHYYDKDFNNEADTPDNFQSRRPNTSFCFLDIRSPGLGDTAMYLCATSRGGLAADTQYFGPGTRLTVL.

This clonotype was detected many times. As DNA, the CDR3 is TGCAGTGCTAGCAGGCGGGCCTCCTACGAGCAGTACTTC. Encoded protein: CSASRRASYEQYF. V and J are TRBV20-1 and TRBJ2-7; perhaps TRBD2 as D (5 bases). Germline CDR1 reads DFQATT; CDR2 reads SNEGSKA (reference sequence). Trimming cost V 3 bases and J 0 bases, with 9 bases left between them. CDR3 length: 13 amino acids.

At least ten counts were recorded for this clonotype. The chain is built from TRBV10-3 and TRBJ2-3; TRBD2 is a possible D gene (5 bases). This CDR3 has 16 residues. Germline CDR1 ENHRY, CDR2 SYGVKD. The V end lost 3 bases, the J end lost 0 bases, and 13 bases lay between the germline ends. The CDR3 bases are TGTGCCATCAGTGATTTCGGCGGGCCAAGCACAGATACGCAGTATTTT. It encodes CAISDFGGPSTDTQYF.

This clonotype appeared many times. CDR3: CAISSREAQYF. The CDR3, as DNA: TGTGCCATCAGTTCACGTGAGGCCCAGTACTTC. This chain uses TRBV10-3 with TRBJ2-5; D ambiguous. CDR1 and CDR2 (germline): ENHRY, SYGVKD. The CDR3 is 11 amino acids. V shed 5 bases and J shed 9 bases, with 10 bases lying between them.

This clonotype was recorded at least ten times. The chain uses TRBV20-1 and TRBJ2-5; TRBD2 matches 9 bases. CDR1 is DFQATT, CDR2 SNEGSKA, per germline (reference sequence). J lost 5 bases, V lost 6 bases, and 22 bases had no gene match. The CDR3 is made up of 18 amino acids. In DNA form, the CDR3 reads TGCAGTGCCCCTTACCGGGCGGGGGGGCCGTTAGTACACGAGACCCAGTACTTC. This sequence encodes CSAPYRAGGPLVHETQYF.

This clonotype has a handful of counts. V is TRBV11-2 and J is TRBJ1-1; D perhaps matches TRBD1 (5 bases). CDR3 length equals 12 residues. Germline CDR1 reads SGHAT; CDR2 reads FQNNGV. V was shortened by 5 bases and J by 6 bases, with 10 bases between the two germline ends. The CDR3 spells CASSDPRAEAFF. The DNA for the CDR3 is TGTGCCAGCAGCGACCCCAGGGCTGAAGCTTTCTTT.

This clonotype was counted at least ten times. The rearrangement links TRBV10-3 to TRBJ2-5, with D perhaps assigned TRBD1 or TRBD2 (6 bases each). The CDR3 consists of 18 residues. Trimming left V 2 bases short and J 4 bases short, with 23 bases between. Germline V gives CDR1 ENHRY, CDR2 SYGVKD. In nucleotides, the CDR3 is TGTGCCATCAGTGAGGGACCAGGTAGGGGGGCCGGAGGAGAGACCCAGTACTTC. This codes for CAISEGPGRGAGGETQYF.

This clonotype occurred once. Relative to the germline gene, one junction end is altered; a read error may explain this. The chain combines TRBV11-2 with TRBJ2-7; no firm D call. Germline V gene sequence: CDR1 SGHAT, CDR2 FQNNGV. CDR3 length equals 15 residues. In DNA form, the CDR3 reads TGTGCCAACAGCTTAGAGCCAAGACTTAACTACGAGCAGTACTTC. Protein sequence: CANSLEPRLNYEQYF.